Shown below are 26 T cell receptor beta chains from a single sample sequenced in a study of CDR3 diversity in severe acne. TCRdb processed the PCR reads anew with MiXCR; each CDR3 protein has one entry. The sample consists of about 98,000 distinct CDR3 sequences, roughly 51% of them appearing once. Sequencing used blood. Every receptor here comes from a male donor with acne.

The chain links TRBV6-5 to TRBJ2-2, with D unresolved. V was pared by 4 bases and J by 5 bases, with 14 bases between. This CDR3 contains 15 residues. Germline loops: CDR1 MNHEY, CDR2 SVGAGI. The CDR3 here is CASSSSSGGTGELFF. DNA for the CDR3: TGTGCCAGCAGTTCATCCTCGGGCGGAACCGGGGAGCTGTTTTTT.

The J gene is TRBJ2-1, the V gene TRBV15; 8 bases map to TRBD2. Trimming took 7 bases from V and 8 from J; bases not matched to a gene: 7. Germline V gene lookup returns CDR1 LNHNV and CDR2 YYDKDF (reference sequence). This CDR3 is 13 amino acids long. Written as DNA, the CDR3 is TGTGCCACCAAAAGCGGGAGAACCGATGAGCAGTTCTTC. Its protein is CATKSGRTDEQFF.

This clonotype was seen only a few times. V and J are TRBV28 and TRBJ2-7, with a tentative D call TRBD1 (6 bases). The ends were cut back, 1 base at V and 2 bases at J, with 12 bases in the middle. The CDR3 totals 15 residues. From germline, CDR1 is MDHEN and CDR2 SYDVKM. CDR3 coding DNA: TGTGCCAGCAGTTTATCTCTGACAGGCCCCTACGAGCAGTACTTC. Its protein is CASSLSLTGPYEQYF.

The V gene is TRBV7-8, the J gene TRBJ2-5; D may be TRBD1 or TRBD2 (5 bases each). V gave up 5 bases and J gave up 2 bases, with 15 bases separating them. CDR1 is SGHVS, CDR2 FQNEAQ, per germline. CDR3 length equals 15 residues. CDR3 sequence (DNA): TGTGCCAGCAGCCCCGAGGGGTCCCCTCAAGAGACCCAGTACTTC. This translates into CASSPEGSPQETQYF.

There are a few counts of this clonotype. The chain employs TRBV25-1 and TRBJ1-6; D gene unclear. Trimming shortened V by 2 bases and J by 8 bases, and 10 bases separated the two germline ends. This CDR3 contains 14 residues. Germline V CDR1 and CDR2: MGHDK, SYGVNS. CDR3 region: CASSEQNSYSPLHF. CDR3 nucleotides: TGTGCCAGCAGTGAACAGAACAGTTATTCACCCCTCCACTTT.

This clonotype has only one observation. The chain recombines TRBV27 with TRBJ1-1; 7 bases agree with TRBD1. The length of the CDR3 is 17 residues. With V trimmed by 5 bases and J by 0 bases, 12 bases remained unmatched. Germline values: CDR1 MNHEY, CDR2 SMNVEV (reference sequence). This CDR3 is CASSPIPGTAMNTEAFF. The CDR3 coding sequence is TGTGCCAGCAGTCCGATTCCCGGGACAGCTATGAACACTGAAGCTTTCTTT.

J is TRBJ2-5 and V is TRBV28, with D perhaps TRBD2 (6 bases). Germline V CDR1 and CDR2: MDHEN, SYDVKM. Trimming removed 5 bases at V and 5 bases at J, with 18 bases between. The CDR3 has 15 amino acids. The CDR3 loop reads CASSLDSGSGETQYF. CDR3 DNA sequence: TGTGCCAGCAGTCTCGATAGCGGCTCGGGGGAGACCCAGTACTTC.

The genes are TRBV20-1 and TRBJ1-5, with 9 bases that match TRBD1. This CDR3 region has 13 residues. The germline CDR1 and CDR2 sequences are DFQATT and SNEGSKA (reference sequence). V shed 6 bases, J shed 5 bases, and the junction held 5 bases outside the gene matches. The CDR3 loop reads CSAGQGRDQPQHF. The DNA of the CDR3 is TGCAGTGCGGGACAGGGTCGTGATCAGCCCCAGCATTTT.

In this sample, this clonotype turned up a few times. CDR3 amino acids: CATSRDLKAETQYF. CDR3 DNA: TGTGCCACCAGCAGAGACCTGAAGGCAGAGACCCAGTACTTC. The chain couples TRBV15 to TRBJ2-5; D remains unclear. The CDR3 extends over 14 amino acids. V lost 0 bases to trimming and J lost 4 bases, with 9 bases between them. The germline CDR1 and CDR2 sequences are LNHNV and YYDKDF (reference sequence).

This clonotype was counted a few times. One end of the junction fails to match germline, which may point to a read error. The gene calls are TRBV25-1 and TRBJ2-5; D is unresolved. The CDR3 consists of 12 residues. Germline-derived CDR1 and CDR2 are MGHDK and SYGVNS. CDR3 DNA sequence: TGTGCCAGCAGTGAACCCCGACTGGGTTTAAACTTC. It encodes CASSEPRLGLNF.

This clonotype occurred many times. The chain carries TRBV6-5 and TRBJ2-3, with TRBD2 matching 7 bases. J lost 2 bases, V lost 8 bases, and 4 bases had no gene match. Per germline, CDR1 MNHEY and CDR2 SVGAGI. This CDR3 contains 13 residues. This CDR3 is CASGTTPTDTQYF. Written as DNA, the CDR3 is TGTGCCAGCGGGACTACCCCCACAGATACGCAGTATTTT.

V gene TRBV10-3 combines with J gene TRBJ1-2; D is ambiguous. V was pared by 5 bases and J by 1 base, with 8 bases between. Germline V gene lookup returns CDR1 ENHRY and CDR2 SYGVKD. CDR3 length equals 13 residues. CDR3 DNA: TGTGCCATCAGTATGGACGGTAACTATGGCTACACCTTC. Translating it yields CAISMDGNYGYTF.

Note on this clonotype: The junction departs from the called germline gene at one end, perhaps through a read error. The V call is TRBV6-6, the J call TRBJ2-7; D may be TRBD2 (5 bases). The CDR3 has 15 amino acids. CDR1 and CDR2 (germline): MNHNY, SVGAGI (reference sequence). The CDR3 DNA follows: TGTGCCATCAGTGAGGGTACTAGTCTTCTTAACGAGCAGTACTTC. This codes for CAISEGTSLLNEQYF.

Concerning this clonotype itself: This clone may be a read error of a much larger clone one base away. The CDR3 does not close with the conserved phenylalanine or tryptophan, likely indicating a read error. V is TRBV6-5 and J is TRBJ2-1, with 13 nucleotides matching TRBD2. V dropped 7 bases and J dropped 6; count of bases not matched to a gene: 9. The CDR3 is made up of 16 amino acids. From germline, CDR1 is MNHEY and CDR2 SVGAGI. DNA for the CDR3: TGTGCCAGCACCAAGGCAAGGACTAGCGGGAGCAATGAGCAGTTCCTC. This sequence encodes CASTKARTSGSNEQFL.

By share, this clonotype counts as medium-sized (0.01 to 0.1%). The J gene is TRBJ2-6, the V gene TRBV7-8; 8 bases agree with TRBD1. Germline CDR1 SGHVS, CDR2 FQNEAQ. After removal of 5 bases from V and 0 bases from J, the junction contained 9 bases not matched to a gene. The CDR3 extends over 18 amino acids. CDR3 sequence: CASSMTRTGFSGANVLTF. The CDR3, as DNA: TGTGCCAGCAGCATGACCAGGACAGGGTTCTCTGGGGCCAACGTCCTGACTTTC.

The rearrangement joins TRBV5-1 to TRBJ2-5, with D perhaps TRBD2 (6 bases). This CDR3 has 14 residues. Germline assignment: CDR1 SGHRS and CDR2 YFSETQ. V lost 3 bases and J 3 bases, leaving 12 bases between the germline ends. The chain's CDR3 is CASSSGDREETQYF. DNA for the CDR3: TGCGCCAGCAGCTCGGGGGACCGCGAAGAGACCCAGTACTTC.

Comments on this clonotype: This may be a read error: a much more frequent sequence differs by one nucleotide. This chain joins TRBV7-9 and TRBJ1-1; possibly TRBD1 for D (6 bases). The CDR3 has 11 amino acids. Per the germline V gene, CDR1 is SEHNR and CDR2 is FQNEAQ (reference sequence). This CDR3 reads CAGQRNTEASF. As DNA, the CDR3 is TGTGCCGGACAGAGGAACACTGAAGCTTCCTTT.

This clonotype has at least ten counts. The chain couples TRBV2 to TRBJ2-3; 9 bases are a match to TRBD2. Germline-derived CDR1 and CDR2 are SNHLY and FYNNEI. With V trimmed by 8 bases and J by 3 bases, 3 bases remained unmatched. The CDR3 is made up of 13 amino acids. The CDR3 is CASRTSVTDTQYF. For the CDR3, the DNA is TGTGCCAGCCGGACTAGCGTAACAGATACGCAGTATTTT. Full variable domain (remainder filled in from reference TRBV2 and TRBJ2-3): EPEVTQTPSHQVTQMGQEVILRCVPISNHLYFYWYRQILGQKVEFLVSFYNNEISEKSEIFDDQFSVERPDGSNFTLKIRSTKLEDSAMYFCASRTSVTDTQYFGPGTRLTVL.

This chain connects TRBV7-2 to TRBJ2-1; 9 bases agree with TRBD2. With V trimmed by 4 bases and J by 8 bases, 6 bases remained unmatched. Germline lookup yields CDR1 SGHTA and CDR2 FQGNSA. The CDR3 contains 14 residues. The DNA for the CDR3 is TGTGCCAGCAGCTGCCTTAGCGGGAGTTATGAGCAGTTCTTC. Its translation is CASSCLSGSYEQFF. The complete variable domain, with remaining parts taken from reference TRBV7-2 and TRBJ2-1, reads GAGVSQSPSNKVTEKGKDVELRCDPISGHTALYWYRQSLGQGLEFLIYFQGNSAPDKSGLPSDRFSAERTGGSVSTLTIQRTQQEDSAVYLCASSCLSGSYEQFFGPGTRLTVL.

About this clonotype: Given a much more abundant clone one base away, this may be a read error. V gene TRBV5-4 combines with J gene TRBJ1-1; 7 bases line up with TRBD1. The germline V gene has CDR1 SGHNT and CDR2 YYREEE (reference sequence). The CDR3 is 15 residues long. CDR3 in DNA: TGTGCCAGCAGCTTGGGGGGGACAGAGAACGCTGAAGCTTTCTTT. Amino acid sequence: CASSLGGTENAEAFF. The full variable domain, in which reference TRBV5-4 and TRBJ1-1 provide the parts outside the CDR3, is ETGVTQSPTHLIKTRGQQVTLRCSSQSGHNTVSWYQQALGQGPQFIFQYYREEENGRGNFPPRFSGLQFPNYSSELNVNALELDDSALYLCASSLGGTENAEAFFGQGTRLTVV.

V and J are TRBV20-1 and TRBJ2-5; D remains ambiguous. There are 14 residues in the CDR3. Germline V gives CDR1 DFQATT, CDR2 SNEGSKA (reference sequence). V shed 0 bases and J shed 5 bases, with 13 bases lying between them. This CDR3 is CSARDFLDRETQYF. For the CDR3, the DNA is TGCAGTGCTAGAGATTTCCTGGATAGGGAGACCCAGTACTTC.

This rearrangement joins TRBV6-1 to TRBJ1-5; D is unresolved. The ends were cut back, 6 bases at V and 14 bases at J, with 23 bases in the middle. The CDR3 spans 14 residues. Germline CDR1 MNHNS, CDR2 SASEGT. DNA of the CDR3: TGTGCCAGCAGGCACACTAGCGGTGGGTCCTACGAGCATTTT. Its protein is CASRHTSGGSYEHF.

CDR3 DNA sequence: TGTGCCACCAGCCAGACCTGGGACACCGGTGGCTACACCTTC. The encoded protein is CATSQTWDTGGYTF. The chain uses TRBV15 and TRBJ1-2; D is perhaps TRBD1 (6 bases). Germline V gives CDR1 LNHNV, CDR2 YYDKDF (reference sequence). The V end was cut by 5 bases, the J end by 7 bases, with 17 bases between. The CDR3 has 14 residues.

This clonotype has at least ten counts. The genes are TRBV7-8 and TRBJ2-7; 10 bases agree with TRBD2. This CDR3 is 15 amino acids long. V was pared by 1 base and J by 5 bases, with 5 bases of the junction left unmatched. Per germline, CDR1 SGHVS and CDR2 FQNEAQ. The CDR3 here is CASSLELAGGNEQYF. CDR3 nucleotides: TGTGCCAGCAGCTTAGAATTAGCGGGAGGCAACGAGCAGTACTTC.

The chain is built from TRBV20-1 and TRBJ2-3; 8 positions agree with TRBD1. CDR3 length equals 16 residues. V lost 0 bases, J lost 8 bases, and 13 bases stayed unmatched. Germline CDR1 DFQATT, CDR2 SNEGSKA (reference sequence). CDR3 bases: TGCAGTGCTAGAGAAGCAGGGGGGACAGGCACGGGTACGCAGTATTTT. Protein: CSAREAGGTGTGTQYF.

Regarding this clonotype: The limits of the CDR3 on the DNA are not certain, so only TCRdb's listed CDR3 is given. V and J are TRBV20-1 and TRBJ1-1. The germline V gene has CDR1 DFQATT and CDR2 SNEGSKA (reference sequence). With termini counted, the CDR3 has 19 amino acids. The CDR3 protein is CVLLCQQLLGRLRDTEAFF.